These 18 T cell receptor beta chains were sequenced from one sample in a study of blood T cell repertoires in COVID-19. Libraries were prepared by immunoSEQ multiplex PCR; TCRdb keeps only in-frame clonotypes and omits some of them. The profile covers around 260,000 clones, with 91% appearing a single time and just over 2.5% taken by the ten largest. Sequenced sample: peripheral blood. The receptors shown here come from a person between 18 and 30 years old with COVID-19, enrolled during active disease.

The chain uses TRBV27 and TRBJ1-1, with a tentative D call TRBD1 (5 bases). Germline loops: CDR1 MNHEY, CDR2 SMNVEV (reference sequence). This CDR3 region has 16 residues. V gave up 4 bases and J gave up 0 bases, with 15 bases separating them. The DNA of the CDR3 is TGTGCCAGCAGTTCGCTAGGGGCGGAATTGAACACTGAAGCTTTCTTT. It translates to CASSSLGAELNTEAFF.

The chain recombines TRBV19 with TRBJ2-2, with TRBD1 matching 9 bases. V shed 2 bases and J 3 bases; nucleotides not matched to a gene: 1. The CDR3 is 15 residues long. The germline V gene encodes CDR1 LNHDA and CDR2 SQIVND (reference sequence). CDR3 loop: CASSITGGYTGELFF. The CDR3 DNA is TGTGCCAGTAGTATAACAGGGGGCTACACCGGGGAGCTGTTTTTT.

The rearrangement joins TRBV30 to TRBJ2-3; the match to TRBD2 covers 8 bases. CDR3 length: 16 residues. Germline trimming cut 2 bases from V and 0 bases from J; bases unmatched to any gene: 7. CDR1 is GTSNPN, CDR2 SVGIG, per germline (reference sequence). CDR3 nucleotides: TGTGCCTGGAGTCTCGGGGGCGGGGGGAGCACAGATACGCAGTATTTT. Translating gives CAWSLGGGGSTDTQYF.

The chain recombines TRBV6-6 with TRBJ2-7; 7 bases are a match to TRBD1. Germline CDR1 is MNHNY and CDR2 is SVGAGI (reference sequence). The CDR3 runs to 14 residues. Germline trimming cut 6 bases from V and 3 bases from J; bases unmatched to any gene: 8. DNA for the CDR3: TGTGCCAGCAGATATGACAGGGACCTCTACGAGCAGTACTTC. The encoded protein is CASRYDRDLYEQYF.

The DNA of the CDR3 is TGTGCCAGCAGCTCACTAGCGGGAGTTGGCGGGGAGCTGTTTTTT. This translates into CASSSLAGVGGELFF. This chain links TRBV11-3 with TRBJ2-2; 11 positions match TRBD2. Per the germline V gene, CDR1 is SGHNT and CDR2 is YENEEA. V shed 4 bases and J 7 bases; nucleotides not matched to a gene: 5. This CDR3 comprises 15 residues.

This clone was observed a few times. This chain joins TRBV21-1 and TRBJ1-3. TRBV21-1 is described as a pseudogene. The CDR3 contains 21 residues. The CDR3 bases are TGTGCCAGCAGCAAAGCGCTATACCGTGACGGGTCTCTAGACTCTGGAAACACCATATATTTT. Protein: CASSKALYRDGSLDSGNTIYF.

The chain is built from TRBV19 and TRBJ1-4; D might be TRBD1 (6 bases). The V gene's germline CDR1 is LNHDA and CDR2 SQIVND (reference sequence). The CDR3 loop spans 15 amino acids. Trimming left V 3 bases short and J 5 bases short, with 13 bases between. CDR3 protein: CASSILQGGNEKLFF. The CDR3 nucleotides read TGTGCCAGTAGTATTCTACAGGGCGGGAATGAAAAACTGTTTTTT.

The J gene is TRBJ2-5, the V gene TRBV24-1; TRBD1 matches 8 bases. CDR1 KGHDR and CDR2 SFDVKD come from the germline V gene. Unmatched junction bases numbered 5, after V lost 4 bases and J lost 2 bases. The CDR3 has 15 amino acids. CDR3 protein: CATSERDRLQETQYF. CDR3 DNA sequence: TGTGCCACCAGTGAACGGGACAGGCTTCAAGAGACCCAGTACTTC.

The V gene is TRBV19, the J gene TRBJ2-1, with a weak D call TRBD2 (6 bases). The CDR3 consists of 15 residues. Germline V CDR1 and CDR2: LNHDA, SQIVND (reference sequence). The germline V and J ends were trimmed by 4 bases and 2 bases, with 12 bases remaining between them. This chain's CDR3 is CASSTIAAAYNEQFF. The DNA of the CDR3 is TGTGCCAGTAGTACGATAGCGGCGGCCTACAATGAGCAGTTCTTC.

CDR3 sequence: CASSYSTARGTDTQYF. The DNA for the CDR3 is TGTGCCAGCAGTTACTCGACAGCGCGTGGCACAGATACGCAGTATTTT. The genes are TRBV6-2 or TRBV6-3 and TRBJ2-3; possibly TRBD1 for D (5 bases). V lost 0 bases and J 1 base, leaving 11 bases between the germline ends. The CDR3 length is 16 residues. CDR1 is MNHEY, CDR2 SVGEGT, per germline.

The rearrangement uses TRBV29-1 and TRBJ2-7; 8 bases match TRBD1. CDR1 is SQVTM and CDR2 is ANQGSEA in the germline V gene. This CDR3 is built from 12 residues. V lost 8 bases, J lost 2 bases, and 5 bases stayed unmatched. The DNA of the CDR3 is TGCAGCATTCGGACAGGGACCTACGAGCAGTACTTC. This gives the protein CSIRTGTYEQYF.

In its sample, this clone was seen once. The CDR3 is CATTYLYEQYF. In nucleotides, the CDR3 is TGTGCCACCACCTATCTCTACGAGCAGTACTTC. This chain links TRBV19 with TRBJ2-7; D unresolved. In germline, CDR1 is LNHDA, CDR2 SQIVND (reference sequence). The CDR3 loop spans 11 amino acids. Trimming pared 10 bases from V and 3 bases from J, leaving 10 bases between.

The V and J genes are TRBV7-9 and TRBJ2-1; a possible D gene is TRBD2 (5 bases). This CDR3 is built from 14 residues. The germline CDR1 and CDR2 sequences are SEHNR and FQNEAQ (reference sequence). V lost 4 bases and J lost 7, with 14 bases in between. DNA for the CDR3: TGTGCCAGCAGCTCCGCCCGGGATTGGAATGAGCAGTTCTTC. Its translation is CASSSARDWNEQFF.

V usage is TRBV6-2 or TRBV6-3 and J usage is TRBJ1-2; possible D gene TRBD1, 5 bases. CDR3 length: 13 residues. Trimming took 5 bases from V and 5 from J, leaving 12 bases between them. Germline-derived CDR1 and CDR2 are MNHEY and SVGEGT. The CDR3 nucleotides are TGTGCCAGCAGTCTCAACGGGGGGTATGGCTACACCTTC. Protein: CASSLNGGYGYTF.

In its sample, this clone was seen once. In DNA, the CDR3 is TGCGCCAGCAGCCACCGCCCGACGGGACTAGCGGAAAACAATGAGCAGTTCTTC. This translates into CASSHRPTGLAENNEQFF. V gene TRBV4-1 combines with J gene TRBJ2-1; 11 bases agree with TRBD2. CDR3 size: 18 residues. Germline-derived CDR1 and CDR2 are MGHRA and YSYEKL. The V segment lost 3 bases and the J segment 5 bases; nucleotides outside the gene matches: 12.

The CDR3 loop reads CASSASSYRGSTDTQYF. The CDR3 region has the DNA TGTGCCAGCAGTGCGTCCAGCTACAGGGGGTCTACGGATACGCAGTATTTT. The rearrangement uses TRBV25-1 and TRBJ2-3, with TRBD1 matching 8 bases. Looked up from germline, CDR1 is MGHDK and CDR2 is SYGVNS. This CDR3 has 17 residues. J lost 6 bases, V lost 4 bases, and 15 bases had no gene match. Full variable domain (remainder filled in from reference TRBV25-1 and TRBJ2-3): EADIYQTPRYLVIGTGKKITLECSQTMGHDKMYWYQQDPGMELHLIHYSYGVNSTEKGDLSSESTVSRIRTEHFPLTLESARPSHTSQYLCASSASSYRGSTDTQYFGPGTRLTVL.

J is TRBJ2-2 and V is TRBV5-1; TRBD1 aligns across 7 bases. This CDR3 is 14 amino acids long. The germline V gene has CDR1 SGHRS and CDR2 YFSETQ. The V and J ends lost 4 bases and 7 bases, in that order; junction bases with no gene match: 7. CDR3 residues: CASSRTGGHGELFF. The CDR3 DNA sequence: TGCGCCAGCAGCCGGACAGGAGGTCACGGGGAGCTGTTTTTT.

This chain links TRBV19 with TRBJ1-4; D is unclear. CDR3 size: 12 residues. V gave up 4 bases and J gave up 7 bases, with 7 bases separating them. Germline V gene sequence: CDR1 LNHDA, CDR2 SQIVND (reference sequence). CDR3 amino acids: CASSTRGEKLFF. CDR3 nucleotide sequence: TGTGCCAGTAGTACCCGGGGTGAAAAACTGTTTTTT.